The 27 T cell receptor beta chains reported below all come from one sample, sequenced in a study of blood T cell repertoires in COVID-19. Clones were sequenced by immunoSEQ multiplex PCR, and TCRdb holds only the in-frame ones, with some missing. The table lists 300,000 to 450,000 clones, around 87% of them singletons. Sequenced input: peripheral blood. The receptors derive from a woman aged 55-70 years with COVID-19, enrolled during active disease.

The chain links TRBV6-5 to TRBJ2-2; 7 nucleotides line up with TRBD1. CDR1 MNHEY and CDR2 SVGAGI come from the germline V gene. The ends lost 7 bases at V and 6 bases at J; junction bases unmatched: 11. The CDR3 loop spans 15 amino acids. The CDR3 DNA is TGTGCCAGCAAAACTGGACAGGAATGGGCCGGGGAGCTGTTTTTT. Amino acids: CASKTGQEWAGELFF.

The table lists this clone with a few counts. The chain is built from TRBV5-1 and TRBJ1-1, with D perhaps matching TRBD1 (6 bases). CDR1 and CDR2 (germline): SGHRS, YFSETQ. V was clipped by 4 bases and J by 7 bases, with 14 bases between them. The CDR3 runs to 13 residues. The CDR3: CASSPEGQREAFF. CDR3 nucleotides: TGCGCCAGCAGCCCCGAAGGACAGCGTGAAGCTTTCTTT.

The chain employs TRBV5-1 and TRBJ2-5, with D perhaps matching TRBD2 (7 bases). With 0 bases removed from V and 5 bases from J, the gap between germline ends came to 17 bases. Germline V lookup: CDR1 SGHRS, CDR2 YFSETQ. The CDR3 length is 16 residues. The chain's CDR3 is CASSLEPGGLGETQYF. The CDR3 DNA reads as TGCGCCAGCAGCTTGGAACCGGGGGGCCTGGGGGAGACCCAGTACTTC. Using reference TRBV5-1 and TRBJ2-5 for the parts outside the CDR3, the full variable domain is KAGVTQTPRYLIKTRGQQVTLSCSPISGHRSVSWYQQTPGQGLQFLFEYFSETQRNKGNFPGRFSGRQFSNSRSEMNVSTLELGDSALYLCASSLEPGGLGETQYFGPGTRLLVL.

This clone was detected only once. V is TRBV6-4 and J is TRBJ1-1, with D perhaps matching TRBD1 (6 bases). The V end lost 5 bases, the J end lost 1 base, and 17 bases lay between the germline ends. Germline CDR1 reads MRHNA; CDR2 reads SNTAGT. The CDR3 runs 16 residues. The CDR3 loop is CASSSEDRKGNTEAFF. The CDR3 bases are TGTGCCAGCAGTTCCGAGGACAGAAAGGGGAACACTGAAGCTTTCTTT.

The V gene is TRBV7-9, the J gene TRBJ1-6; no clear D. This CDR3 spans 15 amino acids. Trimming took off 1 base at V and 6 bases at J, with 10 bases between the two ends. CDR1 SEHNR and CDR2 FQNEAQ come from the germline V gene (reference sequence). CDR3: CASSLDKRFNSPLHF. The CDR3 DNA sequence: TGTGCCAGCAGCTTAGATAAGCGTTTTAATTCACCCCTCCACTTT.

The CDR3 nucleotides read TGTGCCAGCAGACCTAAGGGGGTCGGGGAGCTGTTTTTT. Translated, it gives CASRPKGVGELFF. V usage is TRBV12-3 or TRBV12-4 and J usage is TRBJ2-2, with D maybe TRBD1 (6 bases). The CDR3 sequence is 13 residues long. V was shortened by 6 bases and J by 7 bases, with 12 bases between the two germline ends.

This chain links TRBV11-2 with TRBJ1-2; no firm D call. The CDR3 consists of 13 residues. CDR1 and CDR2 (germline): SGHAT, FQNNGV. V gave up 0 bases and J gave up 4 bases, with 6 bases separating them. In nucleotides, the CDR3 is TGTGCCAGCAGCTTAGATCTAGCCTATGGCTACACCTTC. The encoded protein is CASSLDLAYGYTF. Together with reference TRBV11-2 and TRBJ1-2, the CDR3 gives the full variable domain: EAGVAQSPRYKIIEKRQSVAFWCNPISGHATLYWYQQILGQGPKLLIQFQNNGVVDDSQLPKDRFSAERLKGVDSTLKIQPAKLEDSAVYLCASSLDLAYGYTFGSGTRLTVV.

The CDR3, as DNA: TGTGCCAGCAGCGTAGGCAGTACCACAGATACGCAGTATTTT. It yields the protein CASSVGSTTDTQYF. The J gene is TRBJ2-3, the V gene TRBV9; no firm D call. Trimming pared 0 bases from V and 2 bases from J, leaving 7 bases between. The CDR3 consists of 14 residues. Germline V CDR1 and CDR2: SGDLS, YYNGEE.

V and J are TRBV7-9 and TRBJ1-3; D perhaps matches TRBD1 (5 bases). Germline assignment: CDR1 SEHNR and CDR2 FQNEAQ (reference sequence). Trimming removed 7 bases from V and 3 bases from J, with 16 bases in between. The CDR3 spans 15 residues. CDR3 region: CASTFATGGGNTIYF. In DNA, the CDR3 is TGTGCCAGCACTTTCGCCACCGGGGGTGGAAACACCATATATTTT.

The chain's CDR3 is CASSFTGHNSPLHF. The CDR3 DNA reads TGTGCCAGCAGCTTCACAGGGCATAATTCACCCCTCCACTTT. This chain connects TRBV9 to TRBJ1-6; D may be TRBD1 (6 bases). Germline V gives CDR1 SGDLS, CDR2 YYNGEE. The V end was cut by 4 bases, the J end by 5 bases, with 10 bases between. The CDR3 covers 14 residues.

The chain is built from TRBV27 and TRBJ1-2, with D possibly being TRBD1 (5 bases). This CDR3 has 15 amino acids. Per germline, CDR1 MNHEY and CDR2 SMNVEV (reference sequence). Trimming cost V 5 bases and J 7 bases, with 20 bases left between them. DNA for the CDR3: TGTGCCAGCAGTCCCGGGACGGGAGTATATTTTGGCTACACCTTC. This encodes CASSPGTGVYFGYTF.

J is TRBJ2-5 and V is TRBV5-1; perhaps TRBD1 as D (6 bases). The CDR3 runs to 14 residues. Germline CDR1 reads SGHRS; CDR2 reads YFSETQ. With 1 base removed from V and 4 bases from J, the gap between germline ends came to 11 bases. The CDR3 nucleotides read TGCGCCAGCAGCTTGATGGACAGCACAGAGACCCAGTACTTC. This sequence encodes CASSLMDSTETQYF.

This sequence joins TRBV21-1 and TRBJ1-1; the table's D call of TRBD1 was not tested on the DNA. TRBV21-1 is reported as a pseudogene. This CDR3 is built from 15 residues. As DNA, the CDR3 is TGTGCCAGCAGCAAACCCCATACAGGGTCCACTGAAGCTTTCTTT. As protein: CASSKPHTGSTEAFF.

The chain has TRBV28 and TRBJ1-5, with TRBD1 matching 7 bases. The CDR3 is 15 amino acids. The germline V gene has CDR1 MDHEN and CDR2 SYDVKM. V trimming: 6 bases; J trimming: 0 bases; junction bases outside the gene matches: 5. In DNA form, the CDR3 reads TGTGCCAGCAGAACCGGGACAGCTAGCAATCAGCCCCAGCATTTT. Translated, it gives CASRTGTASNQPQHF.

V is TRBV6-5 and J is TRBJ1-1; D is unresolved. Between the trimmed V and J ends, which lost 5 bases and 5 bases, there was a span of 12 bases. The CDR3 has 13 amino acids. CDR1 and CDR2 (germline): MNHEY, SVGAGI. The CDR3 DNA sequence: TGTGCCAGCAGTCAGATCCTCGGGACTGAAGCTTTCTTT. Amino acid sequence: CASSQILGTEAFF.

V usage is TRBV11-3 and J usage is TRBJ2-1; 10 positions agree with TRBD2. The CDR3 has 14 residues. V trimming: 1 base; J trimming: 7 bases; junction bases outside the gene matches: 1. The germline CDR1 and CDR2 sequences are SGHNT and YENEEA. Here the CDR3 DNA reads TGTGCCAGCAGCTTAGCAGCGGGGGGGAATGAGCAGTTCTTC. Amino acids: CASSLAAGGNEQFF.

The chain recombines TRBV7-8 with TRBJ1-4; D unclear. Trimming removed 5 bases at V and 0 bases at J, with 7 bases between. The CDR3 length is 14 residues. Germline lookup yields CDR1 SGHVS and CDR2 FQNEAQ. CDR3 bases: TGTGCCAGCAGCCACGGGGCAACTAATGAAAAACTGTTTTTT. As protein: CASSHGATNEKLFF.

The V call is TRBV11-3, the J call TRBJ1-1; 10 bases line up with TRBD1. Germline V lookup: CDR1 SGHNT, CDR2 YENEEA. This CDR3 has 14 amino acids. Trimming removed 8 bases from V and 6 bases from J; junction bases left unmatched: 9. CDR3 sequence reads: CASARRQGAPEAFF. The CDR3 coding sequence is TGTGCCAGCGCTCGTAGACAGGGGGCCCCTGAAGCTTTCTTT.

The chain joins TRBV12-5 to TRBJ1-2; D unclear. The ends were cut back, 1 base at V and 0 bases at J, with 18 bases in the middle. Germline CDR1 reads LGHNT; CDR2 reads FRNRAP. This CDR3 is 18 amino acids long. CDR3 sequence: CASGLALEHTTTNYGYTF. The DNA for the CDR3 is TGTGCTAGTGGTTTGGCCTTGGAACACACCACTACTAACTATGGCTACACCTTC.

This clone was observed a single time. The genes are TRBV7-9 and TRBJ2-7, with TRBD1 as a possible D gene (6 bases). Germline CDR1 SEHNR, CDR2 FQNEAQ (reference sequence). The V end was cut by 7 bases, the J end by 3 bases, with 16 bases between. The CDR3 length is 14 residues. This chain's CDR3 is CASNLPGQLYEQYF. The DNA of the CDR3 is TGTGCCAGCAACCTGCCCGGACAGCTCTACGAGCAGTACTTC.

There are many counts of this clone. The CDR3 loop is CAISGGQGETGELFF. DNA for the CDR3: TGTGCCATCAGTGGGGGACAGGGGGAAACCGGGGAGCTGTTTTTT. This rearrangement joins TRBV10-3 to TRBJ2-2; 11 nucleotides align to TRBD1. Germline V lookup: CDR1 ENHRY, CDR2 SYGVKD. V was clipped by 4 bases and J by 5 bases; unmatched bases: 3. CDR3 length: 15 residues.

The chain combines TRBV30 with TRBJ2-7, with 8 bases matching TRBD1. CDR3 size: 14 residues. Germline CDR1 GTSNPN, CDR2 SVGIG (reference sequence). The V gene end was trimmed by 4 bases and the J gene end by 2 bases; junction bases not matched to a gene: 7. CDR3 protein: CAWTTGTGPYEQYF. The CDR3 DNA sequence: TGTGCCTGGACGACCGGGACAGGACCCTACGAGCAGTACTTC.

The CDR3 nucleotides read TGTGCCAGCAGTTACCTGACTGGTCAGCCCCAGCATTTT. It yields the protein CASSYLTGQPQHF. The gene calls are TRBV6-5 and TRBJ1-5; D is undetermined. Germline CDR1 MNHEY, CDR2 SVGAGI. Deletions cut 2 bases from V and 6 bases from J, with 8 bases between. This CDR3 has 13 residues.

The V gene is TRBV2, the J gene TRBJ1-5, with D possibly matching TRBD1 (5 bases). In germline, CDR1 is SNHLY, CDR2 FYNNEI. V gave up 11 bases and J gave up 6 bases, with 17 bases separating them. The CDR3 totals 13 residues. CDR3 loop: CASKEGKGQPQHF. Here the CDR3 DNA reads TGTGCCTCTAAGGAGGGGAAGGGTCAGCCCCAGCATTTT.

This clone came up once. The rearrangement joins TRBV11-2 to TRBJ2-3, with 7 bases identical to TRBD1. CDR1 SGHAT and CDR2 FQNNGV come from the germline V gene. This CDR3 has 15 residues. V trimming: 5 bases; J trimming: 1 base; junction bases outside the gene matches: 6. CDR3 bases: TGTGCCAGCAGCCAAAGACAGGGCCGCACAGATACGCAGTATTTT. Its translation is CASSQRQGRTDTQYF.

J is TRBJ1-2 and V is TRBV6-1, with TRBD1 matching over 7 bases. The CDR3 is 16 amino acids. Germline V lookup: CDR1 MNHNS, CDR2 SASEGT. The trim removed 4 bases at V and 0 bases at J, leaving 8 bases unmatched. The CDR3 DNA reads as TGTGCCAGCAGTGTTTTGGGGACAGTAGCTAACTATGGCTACACCTTC. This codes for CASSVLGTVANYGYTF.

V usage is TRBV19 and J usage is TRBJ1-5; perhaps TRBD1 as D (6 bases). Trimming took off 9 bases at V and 0 bases at J, with 9 bases between the two ends. Germline V gene sequence: CDR1 LNHDA, CDR2 SQIVND (reference sequence). This CDR3 comprises 13 residues. In DNA form, the CDR3 reads TGTGCCAGCAACAGGGATAGCAATCAGCCCCAGCATTTT. Translation gives CASNRDSNQPQHF.